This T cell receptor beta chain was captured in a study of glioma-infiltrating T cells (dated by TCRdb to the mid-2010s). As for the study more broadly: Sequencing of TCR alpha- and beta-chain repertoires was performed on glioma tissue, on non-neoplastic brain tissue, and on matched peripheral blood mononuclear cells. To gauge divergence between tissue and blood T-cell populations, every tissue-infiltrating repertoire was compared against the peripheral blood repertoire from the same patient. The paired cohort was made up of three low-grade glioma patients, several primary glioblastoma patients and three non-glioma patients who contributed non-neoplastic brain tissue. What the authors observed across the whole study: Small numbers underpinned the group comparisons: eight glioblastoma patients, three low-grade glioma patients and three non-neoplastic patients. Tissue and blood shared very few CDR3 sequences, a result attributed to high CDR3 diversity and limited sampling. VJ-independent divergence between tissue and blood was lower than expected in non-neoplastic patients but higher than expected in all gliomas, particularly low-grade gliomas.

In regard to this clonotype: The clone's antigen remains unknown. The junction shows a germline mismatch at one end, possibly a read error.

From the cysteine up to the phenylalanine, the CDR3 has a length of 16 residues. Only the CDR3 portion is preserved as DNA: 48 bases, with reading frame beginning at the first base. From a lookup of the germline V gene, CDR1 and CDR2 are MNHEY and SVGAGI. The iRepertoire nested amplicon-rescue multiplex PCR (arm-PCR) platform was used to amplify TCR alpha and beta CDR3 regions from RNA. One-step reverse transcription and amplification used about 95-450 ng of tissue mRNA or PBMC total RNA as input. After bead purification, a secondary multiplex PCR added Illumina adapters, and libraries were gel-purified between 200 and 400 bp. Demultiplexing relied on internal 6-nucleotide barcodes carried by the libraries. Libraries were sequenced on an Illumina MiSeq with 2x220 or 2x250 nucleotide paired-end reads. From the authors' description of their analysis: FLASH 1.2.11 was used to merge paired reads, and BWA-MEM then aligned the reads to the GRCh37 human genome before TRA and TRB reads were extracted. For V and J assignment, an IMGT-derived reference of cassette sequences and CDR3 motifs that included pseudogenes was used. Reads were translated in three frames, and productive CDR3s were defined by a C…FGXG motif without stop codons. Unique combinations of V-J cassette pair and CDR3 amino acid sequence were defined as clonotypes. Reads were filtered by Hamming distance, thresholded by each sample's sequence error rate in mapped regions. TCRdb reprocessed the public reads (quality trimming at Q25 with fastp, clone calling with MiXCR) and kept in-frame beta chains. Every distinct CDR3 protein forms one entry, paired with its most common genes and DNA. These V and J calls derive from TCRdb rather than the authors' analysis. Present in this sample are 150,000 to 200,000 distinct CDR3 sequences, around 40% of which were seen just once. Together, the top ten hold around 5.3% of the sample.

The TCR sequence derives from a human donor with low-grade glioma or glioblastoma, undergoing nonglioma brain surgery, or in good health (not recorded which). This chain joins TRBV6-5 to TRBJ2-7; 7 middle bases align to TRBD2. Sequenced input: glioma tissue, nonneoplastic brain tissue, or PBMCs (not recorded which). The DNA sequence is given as TGTGCCATCAGTTCCTCGGGAGGAGCTGGAGGGCACGAGCAGTACTTC. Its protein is CAISSSGGAGGHEQYF.